Presented here are 20 T cell receptor beta chains from one specimen sequenced in a study of regulatory T cells in long-lasting Graves disease. As to time point: persistent/refractory GD, antithyroid drugs over 5 years with positive TRAb. PBMCs were the source of the RNA used for TCR sequencing. Building the TCR beta libraries relied on iRepertoire HTBI primers, and CDR3 regions underwent Arm-PCR. Each CDR3 protein gets one entry after TCRdb re-called the multiplex PCR reads with MiXCR. This table holds a few hundred thousand distinct CDR3 sequences, roughly 24% found once. This sample comprised peripheral blood mononuclear cells (PBMCs), obtained when the disease was refractory, from a patient treated with antithyroid drugs. The source is a woman aged 40 to 55 with Graves disease.

The chain has TRBV27 and TRBJ2-2, with 11 positions matching TRBD1. Per germline, CDR1 MNHEY and CDR2 SMNVEV (reference sequence). V lost 3 bases and J lost 6; bases outside the gene matches: 6. The CDR3 totals 16 residues. CDR3 sequence: CASSFWTGGSAGELFF. The CDR3 DNA follows: TGTGCCAGCAGTTTTTGGACAGGGGGCAGTGCCGGGGAGCTGTTTTTT.

In this sample, this clonotype turned up a few times. The V gene is TRBV6-1, the J gene TRBJ2-5; 11 bases are a match to TRBD1. The V gene's germline CDR1 is MNHNS and CDR2 SASEGT. This CDR3 comprises 15 residues. J lost 1 base, V lost 8 bases, and 6 bases had no gene match. Here the CDR3 DNA reads TGTGCCAGCTCCCGGGACAGGGGGTTCCAAGAGACCCAGTACTTC. Translating gives CASSRDRGFQETQYF.

At least ten counts were recorded for this clonotype. The gene calls are TRBV28 and TRBJ2-7; 7 positions agree with TRBD2. The DNA end is a closer match to TRBJ2-5, so the J assignment may be wrong. The CDR3 is made up of 14 amino acids. CDR1 and CDR2 (germline): MDHEN, SYDVKM. The CDR3 here is CASSLGGIKETQYF. The CDR3 DNA reads as TGTGCCAGCAGTTTGGGGGGGATTAAAGAGACCCAGTACTTC.

The chain couples TRBV5-4 to TRBJ1-2; 9 nucleotides align to TRBD1. Trimming cost V 4 bases and J 4 bases; bases outside gene matches: 11. The CDR3 loop spans 16 amino acids. Germline values: CDR1 SGHNT, CDR2 YYREEE (reference sequence). Here the CDR3 reads CASSPDGTGLAYGYTF. Written as DNA, the CDR3 is TGTGCCAGCAGCCCCGACGGGACAGGGTTGGCCTATGGCTACACCTTC.

This clonotype was counted at least ten times. The chain links TRBV6-1 to TRBJ2-7; tentatively, D is TRBD1 (5 bases). The CDR3 covers 14 residues. Germline assignment: CDR1 MNHNS and CDR2 SASEGT. Trimming cost V 5 bases and J 2 bases, with 13 bases left between them. The CDR3 region has the DNA TGTGCCAGCAGTCAATTTGACAGTACCTACGAGCAGTACTTC. This gives the protein CASSQFDSTYEQYF.

The V and J genes are TRBV7-3 and TRBJ2-3; D unclear. Per germline, CDR1 SGHTA and CDR2 FQGTGA. There are 15 residues in the CDR3. The V and J ends lost 1 base and 4 bases respectively, with 12 bases between them. The CDR3 nucleotides are TGTGCCAGCAGCTTAAACCTCCAAGTCGCAGATACGCAGTATTTT. Its protein is CASSLNLQVADTQYF.

This sequence joins TRBV7-2 and TRBJ1-2; TRBD1 might be the D (5 bases). The V end was cut by 5 bases, the J end by 2 bases, with 18 bases between. Germline V CDR1 and CDR2: SGHTA, FQGNSA. CDR3 size: 16 residues. This CDR3 reads CASSPLLGDRNYGYTF. Here the CDR3 DNA reads TGTGCCAGCAGCCCCCTTTTAGGGGATCGGAACTATGGCTACACCTTC.

The chain uses TRBV5-1 and TRBJ1-1, with D possibly being TRBD1 (5 bases). V was cut by 4 bases and J by 5 bases, with 18 bases left in between. Germline V CDR1 and CDR2: SGHRS, YFSETQ. This CDR3 comprises 15 residues. CDR3 residues: CASSLVGGSSTEAFF. CDR3 DNA sequence: TGCGCCAGCAGCCTTGTCGGGGGATCGTCAACTGAAGCTTTCTTT.

The chain has TRBV25-1 and TRBJ2-7; tentatively, D is TRBD2 (6 bases). Germline V lookup: CDR1 MGHDK, CDR2 SYGVNS. V was cut by 3 bases and J by 5 bases, with 11 bases left in between. This CDR3 has 13 residues. The CDR3 DNA sequence: TGTGCCAGCAGTGAGGAGGGAACCCACGAGCAGTACTTC. This encodes CASSEEGTHEQYF.

The V gene is TRBV9, the J gene TRBJ1-1; D ambiguous. V lost 1 base to trimming and J lost 0 bases, with 4 bases between them. This CDR3 has 13 amino acids. The V gene's germline CDR1 is SGDLS and CDR2 YYNGEE. As DNA, the CDR3 is TGTGCCAGCAGCGTAATGCTGAACACTGAAGCTTTCTTT. Translated: CASSVMLNTEAFF.

Comment on this clonotype: A much larger clone lies one base from this, so it may be a read error. The chain combines TRBV28 with TRBJ1-3, with 11 bases identical to TRBD1. From germline, CDR1 is MDHEN and CDR2 SYDVKM. The CDR3 is made up of 15 amino acids. The CDR3, as DNA: TGTGCCAGCAGCACCGCGGGACAGGGGGGAAACACCGTATATTTT. Residues: CASSTAGQGGNTVYF.

The V gene is TRBV2, the J gene TRBJ2-1; no firm D call. The germline V and J ends were trimmed by 6 bases and 0 bases, with 27 bases remaining between them. CDR3 length: 20 residues. Per germline, CDR1 SNHLY and CDR2 FYNNEI. The CDR3 nucleotides read TGTGCCAGCAGCCAAGACCAGACGTACCGCGTGGGTCCCTCCTACAATGAGCAGTTCTTC. It encodes CASSQDQTYRVGPSYNEQFF.

V and J are TRBV11-2 and TRBJ2-1; 12 bases are shared with TRBD2. CDR3 length: 16 amino acids. Trimming at V came to 2 bases and at J to 10 bases, leaving 9 bases not matched to a gene. Germline CDR1 reads SGHAT; CDR2 reads FQNNGV. CDR3: CASSLPLTSGRREQFF. The CDR3 region has the DNA TGTGCCAGCAGCTTACCCCTAACTAGCGGGAGGCGGGAGCAGTTCTTC.

The chain couples TRBV10-3 to TRBJ2-2; TRBD2 matches 7 bases. This CDR3 contains 15 residues. V was clipped by 7 bases and J by 2 bases; unmatched bases: 7. The V gene's germline CDR1 is ENHRY and CDR2 SYGVKD. The CDR3 here is CAINMGGRNTGELFF. DNA of the CDR3: TGTGCCATCAATATGGGCGGGAGAAACACCGGGGAGCTGTTTTTT.

In this sample, this clonotype turned up many times. J is TRBJ2-5 and V is TRBV28; TRBD2 might be the D (5 bases). V lost 9 bases and J lost 2, with 19 bases in between. The germline CDR1 and CDR2 sequences are MDHEN and SYDVKM. The CDR3 runs 15 residues. CDR3 coding DNA: TGTGCCAGTTCTTCTTTAGGAGGAGCGCAAGAGACCCAGTACTTC. It yields the protein CASSSLGGAQETQYF.

The gene calls are TRBV3-1 and TRBJ2-7; D uncertain. The CDR3 is 13 residues long. V gave up 0 bases and J gave up 3 bases, with 6 bases separating them. In germline, CDR1 is LGHDT, CDR2 YNNKEL (reference sequence). DNA for the CDR3: TGTGCCAGCAGCCAAGATGAGTACTACGAGCAGTACTTC. The encoded protein is CASSQDEYYEQYF.

There are many counts of this clonotype. The rearrangement joins TRBV6-4 to TRBJ2-7; 9 bases agree with TRBD2. Germline CDR1 is MRHNA and CDR2 is SNTAGT. The CDR3 is made up of 14 amino acids. The junction had 1 base not matched to a gene; V was cut back by 2 bases and J by 2 bases. The CDR3 sequence: CASSDIAGAYEQYF. In DNA form, the CDR3 reads TGTGCCAGCAGTGACATAGCGGGGGCCTACGAGCAGTACTTC.

With respect to this clonotype: Just one base apart from a much larger clone, this may be a read error. This chain connects TRBV28 to TRBJ1-2; tentative D call: TRBD1 (6 bases). V lost 4 bases and J 4 bases, leaving 10 bases between the germline ends. Germline V gene sequence: CDR1 MDHEN, CDR2 SYDVKM. This CDR3 has 13 residues. DNA of the CDR3: TGTGCCAGCAGTTATGACAGGATCTATGGCTACACCTTC. Its translation: CASSYDRIYGYTF.

This clonotype was seen a few times. The chain employs TRBV5-8 and TRBJ2-7; TRBD1 might be the D (6 bases). The V gene's germline CDR1 is SGHTS and CDR2 YDEGEE. The CDR3 consists of 13 residues. Trimming took 2 bases from V and 3 from J, leaving 9 bases between them. The CDR3 sequence: CASSFTGYYEQYF. The DNA for the CDR3 is TGTGCCAGCAGCTTCACAGGGTACTACGAGCAGTACTTC.

This clonotype has more than one count but fewer than ten. The rearrangement uses TRBV10-3 and TRBJ2-7; 7 positions agree with TRBD2. Per the germline V gene, CDR1 is ENHRY and CDR2 is SYGVKD. This CDR3 is 21 amino acids long. V shed 0 bases and J 0 bases; nucleotides not matched to a gene: 20. The DNA for the CDR3 is TGTGCCATCAGTGAGTCGGGGAGGGCCAGGGAGAGGGACCTCAACTCCTACGAGCAGTACTTC. Protein sequence: CAISESGRARERDLNSYEQYF.